This T cell receptor (beta chain) was captured in a study of blood T cells in healthy people across ages. Turning to the study itself: Template switching captured about one barcoded beta molecule per two T cells.

This clonotype has ten or more counts. No antigen is known for it. Study results and limitations: Expanded clonotype shifts may have been confounded, as the donors had an unknown CMV status.

Alongside a J-beta primer mix, a sample-barcoded 5' primer served in a second PCR lasting roughly 7 to 12 cycles. In TCRdb, the 5' RACE reads were re-called with MiXCR into one record per CDR3 protein. Of about 580,000 distinct CDR3 sequences listed, roughly 48% are singletons. V was pared by 5 bases and J by 5 bases, with 4 bases of the junction left unmatched. Germline V gene lookup returns CDR1 SEHNR and CDR2 FQNEAQ (reference sequence). CDR3 size: 14 residues. The chain recombines TRBV7-9 with TRBJ2-5; TRBD2 matches 11 bases. The sequencing input was blood. This receptor was taken from an elderly man in good health. CDR3 residues: CASSPGLAVETQYF. CDR3 sequence (DNA): TGTGCCAGCAGCCCGGGACTAGCGGTGGAGACCCAGTACTTC.